These 32 T cell receptor beta chains originate from one sample sequenced in a study of shared clonotypes between healthy human individuals. The table came from immunoSEQ multiplex PCR; TCRdb's copy has only in-frame clones and leaves some out. The sample records some 2 million clones, approximately 95% being singletons. Sequencing used naive CD4+ T cells sorted from blood. Subset in this sample: CD45RA+ positively selected. Receptors were obtained from a man between 18 and 29 years old in good health.

This chain uses TRBV30 with TRBJ1-2; TRBD1 matches 7 bases. After removal of 3 bases from V and 4 bases from J, the junction contained 5 bases not matched to a gene. Germline values: CDR1 GTSNPN, CDR2 SVGIG (reference sequence). The CDR3 sequence is 13 residues long. This chain's CDR3 is CAWRSGTVYGYTF. CDR3 DNA sequence: TGTGCCTGGAGGTCCGGGACAGTCTATGGCTACACCTTC.

V gene TRBV28 combines with J gene TRBJ2-4, with D tentatively TRBD1 or TRBD2 (6 bases each). The CDR3 loop spans 18 amino acids. Per the germline V gene, CDR1 is MDHEN and CDR2 is SYDVKM. V lost 3 bases, J lost 5 bases, and 23 bases lay in between. As DNA, the CDR3 is TGTGCCAGCAGTTTGCCCCTACGAGAGGGGGGTCGGGAAAACATTCAGTACTTC. Protein product: CASSLPLREGGRENIQYF.

The chain combines TRBV6-1 with TRBJ1-1; D unresolved. Deletions cut 0 bases from V and 0 bases from J, with 8 bases between. The CDR3 extends over 15 amino acids. Germline V CDR1 and CDR2: MNHNS, SASEGT. This CDR3 reads CASSEAYRVNTEAFF. The CDR3 DNA sequence: TGTGCCAGCAGTGAAGCTTATCGGGTGAACACTGAAGCTTTCTTT.

The chain couples TRBV30 to TRBJ2-1; D might be TRBD1 or TRBD2, each matching 5 bases. Trimming pared 5 bases from V and 3 bases from J, leaving 11 bases between. The CDR3 sequence is 13 residues long. From germline, CDR1 is GTSNPN and CDR2 SVGIG (reference sequence). As DNA, the CDR3 is TGTGCCTGGGTAAGGGGAGACTACAATGAGCAGTTCTTC. Translating gives CAWVRGDYNEQFF.

The chain carries TRBV13 and TRBJ2-5; D call uncertain. The CDR3 totals 15 residues. Deletions cut 1 base from V and 9 bases from J, with 18 bases between. Germline CDR1 is PRHDT and CDR2 is FYEKMQ (reference sequence). CDR3 loop: CASSLEGTGKWAQYF. CDR3 coding DNA: TGTGCCAGCAGCTTAGAGGGCACCGGCAAGTGGGCCCAGTACTTC.

This clone occurred once. The V gene is TRBV10-3, the J gene TRBJ1-5, with D tentatively TRBD1 (5 bases). With 4 bases removed from V and 5 bases from J, the gap between germline ends came to 15 bases. There are 15 residues in the CDR3. Germline CDR1 is ENHRY and CDR2 is SYGVKD. In DNA form, the CDR3 reads TGTGCCATCAGTGTGACCCCGGGGGAGGATCAGCCCCAGCATTTT. Translating it yields CAISVTPGEDQPQHF.

A few counts support this clone. The rearrangement joins TRBV11-2 to TRBJ1-3, with no clear D. The germline V gene has CDR1 SGHAT and CDR2 FQNNGV. V lost 4 bases, J lost 4 bases, and 5 bases lay in between. This CDR3 contains 12 residues. CDR3 protein: CASSSEGNTIYF. As DNA, the CDR3 is TGTGCCAGCAGCTCTGAAGGAAACACCATATATTTT.

The chain has TRBV7-9 and TRBJ2-1; 7 bases agree with TRBD1. The length of the CDR3 is 14 residues. Unmatched junction bases numbered 6, after V lost 7 bases and J lost 3 bases. CDR1 SEHNR and CDR2 FQNEAQ come from the germline V gene (reference sequence). The CDR3 protein is CASNTGDVYNEQFF. In DNA, the CDR3 is TGTGCCAGCAACACAGGGGATGTCTACAATGAGCAGTTCTTC.

V and J are TRBV5-6 and TRBJ2-3; the D is unclear. Trimming took 1 base from V and 1 from J, leaving 10 bases between them. Germline V gives CDR1 SGHDT, CDR2 YYEEEE. The CDR3 is made up of 15 amino acids. The CDR3 spells CASSLLRYGTDTQYF. The CDR3 region has the DNA TGTGCCAGCAGCTTGTTAAGGTATGGCACAGATACGCAGTATTTT. Combining the CDR3 with reference TRBV5-6 and TRBJ2-3 gives the whole variable domain DAGVTQSPTHLIKTRGQQVTLRCSPKSGHDTVSWYQQALGQGPQFIFQYYEEEERQRGNFPDRFSGHQFPNYSSELNVNALLLGDSALYLCASSLLRYGTDTQYFGPGTRLTVL.

This rearrangement joins TRBV7-2 to TRBJ1-2, with D perhaps TRBD1 (6 bases). The CDR3 loop spans 14 amino acids. The ends were cut back, 4 bases at V and 0 bases at J, with 9 bases in the middle. Germline V gene data show CDR1 as SGHTA and CDR2 as FQGNSA. The CDR3 loop is CASSSQGSNYGYTF. Written as DNA, the CDR3 is TGTGCCAGCAGCTCACAGGGATCTAACTATGGCTACACCTTC.

The chain is built from TRBV2 and TRBJ1-2; tentatively, D is TRBD1 (6 bases). Trimming cost V 6 bases and J 7 bases, with 18 bases left between them. From germline, CDR1 is SNHLY and CDR2 FYNNEI. The CDR3 totals 14 residues. CDR3 sequence reads: CASSRNRVGSGYTF. DNA of the CDR3: TGTGCCAGCAGCAGAAACAGGGTCGGCAGTGGCTACACCTTC. Variable domain in full (rest from reference TRBV2 and TRBJ1-2): EPEVTQTPSHQVTQMGQEVILRCVPISNHLYFYWYRQILGQKVEFLVSFYNNEISEKSEIFDDQFSVERPDGSNFTLKIRSTKLEDSAMYFCASSRNRVGSGYTFGSGTRLTVV.

The rearrangement joins TRBV30 to TRBJ1-2; TRBD1 matches at 9 bases. This CDR3 comprises 14 residues. CDR1 GTSNPN and CDR2 SVGIG come from the germline V gene (reference sequence). The DNA for the CDR3 is TGTGCGAAGGGACAGGGCCTACAAGGGGTTGGCTACACCTTC. Translated: CAKGQGLQGVGYTF. Together with reference TRBV30 and TRBJ1-2, the CDR3 gives the full variable domain: SQTIHQWPATLVQPVGSPLSLECTVEGTSNPNLYWYRQAAGRGLQLLFYSVGIGQISSEVPQNLSASRPQDRQFILSSKKLLLSDSGFYLCAKGQGLQGVGYTFGSGTRLTVV.

Remarks on this clone: Other nucleotide sequences from this sample produce the same CDR3. The chain is built from TRBV6-6 and TRBJ1-5; no clear D gene. This CDR3 has 13 residues. V dropped 5 bases and J dropped 1 base, with 6 bases sitting between them. CDR1 is MNHNY and CDR2 is SVGAGI in the germline V gene (reference sequence). The CDR3 spells CASSVGSNQPQHF. CDR3 sequence (DNA): TGTGCCAGCAGTGTCGGCAGCAATCAGCCCCAGCATTTT.

The V gene is TRBV7-3, the J gene TRBJ1-1; 10 nucleotides align to TRBD1. V was clipped by 5 bases and J by 4 bases; unmatched bases: 4. CDR3 size: 14 residues. Germline values: CDR1 SGHTA, CDR2 FQGTGA. CDR3 nucleotide sequence: TGTGCCAGCAGCCGGACAGGGGGAACCACTGAAGCTTTCTTT. Its translation: CASSRTGGTTEAFF.

Turning to this clone: The germline gene is not matched at one end of the junction; a read error may be the cause. V is TRBV7-9 and J is TRBJ1-1; D is perhaps TRBD1 (5 bases). The germline V gene has CDR1 SEHNR and CDR2 FQNEAQ (reference sequence). CDR3 size: 12 residues. CDR3 DNA: TGTGCCAGCAGCCCCCTGGGGGGAGGGGATGAGTTT. Translation: CASSPLGGGDEF.

This sequence joins TRBV6-4 and TRBJ2-2, with 7 bases identical to TRBD1. Looked up from germline, CDR1 is MRHNA and CDR2 is SNTAGT. The V gene end was trimmed by 6 bases and the J gene end by 6 bases; junction bases not matched to a gene: 7. The CDR3 is made up of 14 amino acids. In DNA, the CDR3 is TGTGCCAGCAGCCCACAGGGGCCGGCCGGGGAGCTGTTTTTT. Translating it yields CASSPQGPAGELFF.

This rearrangement joins TRBV13 to TRBJ1-2; no definite D call. The germline CDR1 and CDR2 sequences are PRHDT and FYEKMQ (reference sequence). Trimming stripped 0 bases from V and 4 bases from J, with 9 bases between. The CDR3 runs to 14 residues. This CDR3 reads CASSLGTGSYGYTF. For the CDR3, the DNA is TGTGCCAGCAGCTTAGGGACGGGGAGCTATGGCTACACCTTC.

The J gene is TRBJ2-3, the V gene TRBV11-1; D gene ambiguous. The length of the CDR3 is 15 residues. CDR1 and CDR2 (germline): SGHAT, FQDESV (reference sequence). The V and J ends lost 1 base and 6 bases respectively, with 14 bases between them. In DNA form, the CDR3 reads TGTGCCAGCAGCTTAGATGGCCCAAAGGTTGATACGCAGTATTTT. Protein: CASSLDGPKVDTQYF. Drawing the rest from reference TRBV11-1 and TRBJ2-3, the complete variable domain is EAEVAQSPRYKITEKSQAVAFWCDPISGHATLYWYRQILGQGPELLVQFQDESVVDDSQLPKDRFSAERLKGVDSTLKIQPAELGDSAMYLCASSLDGPKVDTQYFGPGTRLTVL.

The V and J genes are TRBV2 and TRBJ1-4; TRBD1 matches 10 bases. Germline V gene data show CDR1 as SNHLY and CDR2 as FYNNEI. V was pared by 4 bases and J by 3 bases, with 2 bases of the junction left unmatched. This CDR3 comprises 15 residues. In DNA, the CDR3 is TGTGCCAGCAGTGGACAGGGGGCGTCTAATGAAAAACTGTTTTTT. It translates to CASSGQGASNEKLFF.

The chain uses TRBV30 and TRBJ2-7; D might be TRBD2 (5 bases). Trimming pared 0 bases from V and 2 bases from J, leaving 11 bases between. Germline-derived CDR1 and CDR2 are GTSNPN and SVGIG (reference sequence). CDR3 size: 14 residues. CDR3 bases: TGTGCCTGGAGTGTAGAACTAGGACCCTACGAGCAGTACTTC. Translated: CAWSVELGPYEQYF.

The CDR3 nucleotides are TGTGCCTGGAGGACAAGTACTAATTCACCCCTCCACTTT. Amino acids: CAWRTSTNSPLHF. The chain employs TRBV30 and TRBJ1-6; D call uncertain. The V end was cut by 3 bases, the J end by 6 bases, with 9 bases between. From germline, CDR1 is GTSNPN and CDR2 SVGIG (reference sequence). The CDR3 covers 13 residues.

The rearrangement joins TRBV10-1 to TRBJ2-7, with TRBD1 identical over 7 bases. V was clipped by 7 bases and J by 2 bases; unmatched bases: 11. Germline V gives CDR1 WNHNN, CDR2 SYGVQD (reference sequence). This CDR3 comprises 15 residues. The CDR3 coding sequence is TGCGCCAGCACCATGGACAGGTCCCGTCCCTACGAGCAGTACTTC. This sequence encodes CASTMDRSRPYEQYF.

This chain links TRBV6-5 with TRBJ2-7; the D gene is possibly TRBD1 (6 bases). V was cut by 11 bases and J by 4 bases, with 21 bases left in between. This CDR3 contains 14 residues. CDR1 MNHEY and CDR2 SVGAGI come from the germline V gene. The CDR3 loop reads CAVGRTAIWYEQYF. CDR3 nucleotides: TGTGCCGTCGGACGGACAGCAATTTGGTACGAGCAGTACTTC.

This chain joins TRBV9 and TRBJ2-5; possible D gene TRBD2, 6 bases. Looked up from germline, CDR1 is SGDLS and CDR2 is YYNGEE. This CDR3 is built from 14 residues. The germline V and J ends were trimmed by 0 bases and 5 bases, with 11 bases remaining between them. The CDR3 region has the DNA TGTGCCAGCAGCGTAGGCGCTGCGGGGGAGACCCAGTACTTC. Its protein is CASSVGAAGETQYF.

This chain uses TRBV11-2 with TRBJ2-5, with 9 bases aligning to TRBD2. V shed 5 bases, J shed 4 bases, and the junction held 8 bases outside the gene matches. Germline CDR1 reads SGHAT; CDR2 reads FQNNGV. CDR3 length: 15 residues. CDR3: CASSRISGSPETQYF. In DNA, the CDR3 is TGTGCCAGCAGCCGAATTAGCGGGAGCCCAGAGACCCAGTACTTC.

DNA of the CDR3: TGTGCCAGCAGTCTTCGACCCATCCAGGGGGGAACTGAAGCTTTCTTT. This encodes CASSLRPIQGGTEAFF. The chain recombines TRBV2 with TRBJ1-1; the match to TRBD1 covers 7 bases. J lost 5 bases, V lost 5 bases, and 14 bases had no gene match. The germline gives CDR1 SNHLY, CDR2 FYNNEI. There are 16 residues in the CDR3.

This clone is a singleton in its sample. V gene TRBV11-2 combines with J gene TRBJ2-3; perhaps D is TRBD1 or TRBD2 (7 bases each). CDR1 is SGHAT, CDR2 FQNNGV, per germline. This CDR3 contains 16 residues. Trimming took off 5 bases at V and 3 bases at J, with 18 bases between the two ends. The CDR3 coding sequence is TGTGCCAGCAGCCCTCCAGGGAGGGGGCAGACAGATACGCAGTATTTT. Translated: CASSPPGRGQTDTQYF.

J is TRBJ1-1 and V is TRBV30; D not certain. CDR3 length: 13 residues. The germline V gene encodes CDR1 GTSNPN and CDR2 SVGIG (reference sequence). V was cut by 4 bases and J by 1 base, with 10 bases left in between. In DNA, the CDR3 is TGTGCCTGGATCTCGGCGAAGAACACTGAAGCTTTCTTT. Residues: CAWISAKNTEAFF.

This CDR3 is CATFAGPYEQYF. CDR3 in DNA: TGTGCCACCTTTGCCGGCCCCTACGAGCAGTACTTC. The chain has TRBV6-5 and TRBJ2-7; D is uncertain. The CDR3 extends over 12 amino acids. The germline V and J ends were trimmed by 10 bases and 2 bases, with 12 bases remaining between them. The V gene's germline CDR1 is MNHEY and CDR2 SVGAGI.

The V call is TRBV4-3, the J call TRBJ2-4; D possibly corresponds to TRBD2 (6 bases). The CDR3 runs 17 residues. Germline CDR1 LGHNA, CDR2 YSLEER. Trimming pared 4 bases from V and 6 bases from J, leaving 22 bases between. As DNA, the CDR3 is TGCGCCAGCAGCCCAGTCTCGGGAGTTAATTTAGGAAACATTCAGTACTTC. Protein: CASSPVSGVNLGNIQYF.

The chain carries TRBV7-3 and TRBJ2-3; TRBD1 might be the D (6 bases). There are 12 residues in the CDR3. In germline, CDR1 is SGHTA, CDR2 FQGTGA. Trimming shortened V by 5 bases and J by 3 bases, and 6 bases separated the two germline ends. The CDR3 DNA sequence: TGTGCCAGCAGCCAGGGGACAGATACGCAGTATTTT. This encodes CASSQGTDTQYF.

J is TRBJ2-3 and V is TRBV5-6; maybe TRBD2 (6 bases). CDR1 SGHDT and CDR2 YYEEEE come from the germline V gene. The CDR3 runs to 14 residues. The germline V and J ends were trimmed by 0 bases and 4 bases, with 9 bases remaining between them. The CDR3 nucleotides are TGTGCCAGCAGCTTGGCGTGGGGGGCAGATACGCAGTATTTT. Translating it yields CASSLAWGADTQYF.